Presented here are 14 T cell receptor beta chains from one specimen sequenced in a study of CD8+CD57+ T cells in acquired aplastic anemia. The authors sequenced patients whose flow cytometry had shown CD8+CD57+ cell expansion. The template used for profiling TCR beta VDJ and CDR3 was genomic DNA. TCRdb reanalysed the reads using MiXCR and keeps one entry per CDR3 protein. The sample holds 150,000 to 180,000 distinct CDR3 sequences; just over 50% are singletons and the top ten take about 12%. The source material was sorted CD4+, CD8+, or CD8+CD57+ T cells (not recorded which) from PBMCs. The receptor set was obtained from a human donor with aplastic anemia.

The CDR3 here is CASSLYRVNSPLHF. The CDR3 DNA reads as TGTGCCAGCAGCTTATACAGGGTTAATTCACCCCTCCACTTT. The V call is TRBV13, the J call TRBJ1-6; perhaps TRBD1 as D (6 bases). Germline V CDR1 and CDR2: PRHDT, FYEKMQ (reference sequence). Trimming took off 2 bases at V and 6 bases at J, with 8 bases between the two ends. The CDR3 sequence is 14 residues long. The complete variable domain, with remaining parts taken from reference TRBV13 and TRBJ1-6, reads AAGVIQSPRHLIKEKRETATLKCYPIPRHDTVYWYQQGPGQDPQFLISFYEKMQSDKGSIPDRFSAQQFSDYHSELNMSSLELGDSALYFCASSLYRVNSPLHFGNGTRLTVT.

The chain uses TRBV7-6 and TRBJ2-6, with TRBD1 matching 10 bases. Trimming cost V 5 bases and J 0 bases; bases outside gene matches: 7. Germline CDR1 and CDR2: SGHVS and FNYEAQ. The CDR3 length is 18 residues. The CDR3 DNA reads TGTGCCAGCAGCATAACGACAGGGGGCGCCTCTGGGGCCAACGTCCTGACTTTC. The encoded protein is CASSITTGGASGANVLTF.

Of note for this clonotype: At one of its ends the junction is not consistent with the germline gene, which may arise from a read error. This chain uses TRBV19 with TRBJ1-1; 8 positions match TRBD1. The CDR3 sequence is 14 residues long. Germline lookup yields CDR1 LNHDA and CDR2 SQIVND (reference sequence). In DNA, the CDR3 is TGTGCCGGTAGCCAGGACAGGGTGAACACCGAAGCTTTCTTT. Protein: CAGSQDRVNTEAFF.

The rearrangement links TRBV20-1 to TRBJ1-1; D might be TRBD1 (5 bases). CDR1 is DFQATT, CDR2 SNEGSKA, per germline (reference sequence). The CDR3 consists of 15 residues. V was trimmed by 1 base and J by 5 bases, leaving 17 bases between them. This chain's CDR3 is CSARAAKGPGTEAFF. The CDR3 nucleotides are TGCAGTGCTAGAGCCGCGAAGGGGCCGGGAACTGAAGCTTTCTTT.

This clonotype has at least ten counts. The genes are TRBV19 and TRBJ1-1, with a possible D match to TRBD1 (5 bases). CDR3 size: 12 residues. Per germline, CDR1 LNHDA and CDR2 SQIVND (reference sequence). Trimming cost V 7 bases and J 1 base, with 7 bases left between them. CDR3 region: CASMQGNTEAFF. The CDR3 region has the DNA TGTGCCAGTATGCAGGGGAACACTGAAGCTTTCTTT. Supplemented by reference TRBV19 and TRBJ1-1, the full variable domain reads DGGITQSPKYLFRKEGQNVTLSCEQNLNHDAMYWYRQDPGQGLRLIYYSQIVNDFQKGDIAEGYSVSREKKESFPLTVTSAQKNPTAFYLCASMQGNTEAFFGQGTRLTVV.

The chain carries TRBV7-2 and TRBJ1-6; no clear D gene. Germline V lookup: CDR1 SGHTA, CDR2 FQGNSA. Trimming removed 5 bases at V and 8 bases at J, with 16 bases between. CDR3 length equals 15 residues. The CDR3 DNA follows: TGTGCCAGCAGCCCATCCCAGCTCCATGATTCACCCCTCCACTTT. It codes for CASSPSQLHDSPLHF.

Regarding this clonotype: A read error is possible here, since a much larger clone lies one base away. V gene TRBV4-3 combines with J gene TRBJ2-2; D is unclear. Germline-derived CDR1 and CDR2 are LGHNA and YSLEER. The CDR3 is 18 residues long. The V gene lost 2 bases and the J gene lost 0 bases, with 16 bases spanning the gap. CDR3 sequence (DNA): TGCGCCAGCAGCCAAAGTACAGACATACGGTCGAACACCGGGGAGCTGTTTTTT. Translating it yields CASSQSTDIRSNTGELFF.

The table lists this clonotype with many counts. The CDR3 spells CASSKRGDRDSYEQYF. The CDR3 bases are TGTGCCAGCAGTAAGCGAGGGGACAGGGATTCCTACGAGCAGTACTTC. The chain has TRBV25-1 and TRBJ2-7, with TRBD1 matching 9 bases. V dropped 5 bases and J dropped 1; count of bases not matched to a gene: 9. Germline V CDR1 and CDR2: MGHDK, SYGVNS. CDR3 length: 16 residues.

The count of this clonotype is one. In DNA, the CDR3 is TGCGCCAGCAGCTTGGCCGCTCAGGCAAATGAGCAGTTCTTC. Encoded protein: CASSLAAQANEQFF. The V call is TRBV5-1, the J call TRBJ2-1; D gene unclear. The CDR3 spans 14 residues. Trimming shortened V by 0 bases and J by 7 bases, and 11 bases separated the two germline ends. In germline, CDR1 is SGHRS, CDR2 YFSETQ.

With regard to this clonotype: A much larger clone lies a single base off, so this may be a read error. The CDR3 reads CASSQEEASGVVRREQHF. The CDR3 DNA reads as TGTGCCAGCAGCCAAGAAGAGGCTAGCGGGGTGGTCCGGCGCGAGCAGCACTTC. The chain uses TRBV3-1 and TRBJ2-7, with TRBD2 identical over 9 bases. There are 18 residues in the CDR3. Per germline, CDR1 LGHDT and CDR2 YNNKEL (reference sequence).

The chain uses TRBV5-1 and TRBJ1-2; no reliable D call. The CDR3 totals 13 residues. From germline, CDR1 is SGHRS and CDR2 YFSETQ. Trimming pared 1 base from V and 3 bases from J, leaving 7 bases between. The CDR3 DNA is TGCGCCAGCAGCTTGAACGCAGACTATGGCTACACCTTC. Translation gives CASSLNADYGYTF.

A note on this clonotype: With a much larger clone just one base away, this may be a read error. The rearrangement uses TRBV7-2 and TRBJ1-1; D gene ambiguous. This CDR3 region has 14 residues. CDR1 and CDR2 from the germline V gene are SGHTA and FQGNSA. V shed 4 bases and J shed 5 bases, with 14 bases lying between them. The CDR3 sequence: CASSSEQLDTEAFF. The CDR3 coding sequence is TGTGCCAGCAGCTCAGAACAGTTGGATACTGAAGCTTTCTTT.

The CDR3: CATSRAGQAYEQYF. The CDR3 DNA reads TGTGCCACCAGCAGAGCGGGACAGGCCTACGAGCAGTACTTC. The gene calls are TRBV15 and TRBJ2-7; 8 bases line up with TRBD1. The CDR3 totals 14 residues. V dropped 1 base and J dropped 2; count of bases not matched to a gene: 1. CDR1 and CDR2 from the germline V gene are LNHNV and YYDKDF (reference sequence).

This clonotype was counted many times. This rearrangement joins TRBV11-1 to TRBJ2-3, with 15 bases identical to TRBD2. The CDR3 has 20 residues. CDR1 is SGHAT and CDR2 is FQDESV in the germline V gene (reference sequence). The junction had 12 bases not matched to a gene; V was cut back by 2 bases and J by 3 bases. The CDR3 protein is CASSLPRRTSGGALTDTQYF. The CDR3 nucleotides are TGTGCCAGCAGCTTACCCCGACGGACTAGCGGGGGGGCTTTGACAGATACGCAGTATTTT.